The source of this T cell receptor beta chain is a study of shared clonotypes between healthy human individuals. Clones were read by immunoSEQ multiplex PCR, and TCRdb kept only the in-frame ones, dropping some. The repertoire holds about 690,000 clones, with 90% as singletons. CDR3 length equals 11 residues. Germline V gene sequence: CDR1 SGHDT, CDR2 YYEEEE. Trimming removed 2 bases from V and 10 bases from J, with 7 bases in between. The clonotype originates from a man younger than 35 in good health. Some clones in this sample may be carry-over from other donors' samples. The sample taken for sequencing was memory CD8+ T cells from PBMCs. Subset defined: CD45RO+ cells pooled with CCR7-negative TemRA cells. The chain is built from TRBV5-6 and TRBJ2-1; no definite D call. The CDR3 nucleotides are TGTGCCAGCAGCTTAGCCTGGGAGCAGTTCTTC. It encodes CASSLAWEQFF.